These 24 T cell receptor beta chains originate from one sample sequenced in a study of cytomegalovirus exposure and HLA in healthy donors. Generated by immunoSEQ multiplex PCR, the TCRdb table keeps only in-frame clones and is missing some. The sample shows fewer than 250,000 clones, about 84% of them seen only once. The sequenced material came from PBMCs. The receptor source for this set is a woman under 30 in good health and CMV-seronegative.

The rearrangement joins TRBV10-3 to TRBJ1-2; 9 bases are shared with TRBD1. Per the germline V gene, CDR1 is ENHRY and CDR2 is SYGVKD. This CDR3 is 13 amino acids long. V was clipped by 11 bases and J by 4 bases; unmatched bases: 8. The chain's CDR3 is CAATQDRGYGYTF. In DNA, the CDR3 is TGTGCCGCAACCCAGGACAGGGGCTATGGCTACACCTTC.

This chain uses TRBV27 with TRBJ2-2; 7 nucleotides line up with TRBD1. V was pared by 1 base and J by 7 bases, with 12 bases of the junction left unmatched. Germline V gene sequence: CDR1 MNHEY, CDR2 SMNVEV (reference sequence). This CDR3 is 17 amino acids long. CDR3 DNA: TGTGCCAGCAGTTTATATCTTCGGCAGGGGGACGGCGGGGAGCTGTTTTTT. It is translated as CASSLYLRQGDGGELFF.

The V and J genes are TRBV27 and TRBJ2-1; 7 bases are shared with TRBD2. With 1 base clipped from V and 1 base from J, the junction kept 10 bases outside the gene matches. Germline V CDR1 and CDR2: MNHEY, SMNVEV (reference sequence). There are 18 residues in the CDR3. The CDR3 reads CASSLWGREATSYNEQFF. CDR3 coding DNA: TGTGCCAGCAGTTTATGGGGCCGGGAGGCTACTTCCTACAATGAGCAGTTCTTC.

The chain joins TRBV6-1 to TRBJ1-1, with D possibly TRBD1 on 6 matching bases. Between the trimmed V and J ends, which lost 1 base and 6 bases, there was a span of 15 bases. Germline CDR1 is MNHNS and CDR2 is SASEGT. This CDR3 spans 15 amino acids. CDR3 amino acids: CASSEGGGPSPEAFF. The CDR3 nucleotides are TGTGCCAGCAGTGAAGGGGGGGGCCCTTCCCCTGAAGCTTTCTTT.

The chain employs TRBV7-9 and TRBJ1-5; D unresolved. This CDR3 is 14 amino acids long. Per germline, CDR1 SEHNR and CDR2 FQNEAQ (reference sequence). V lost 2 bases and J 0 bases, leaving 5 bases between the germline ends. This chain's CDR3 is CASSLIGSNQPQHF. As DNA, the CDR3 is TGTGCCAGCAGCTTAATCGGTAGCAATCAGCCCCAGCATTTT.

The rearrangement uses TRBV5-1 and TRBJ1-4; the match to TRBD1 covers 8 bases. The CDR3 extends over 15 amino acids. With V trimmed by 2 bases and J by 3 bases, 3 bases remained unmatched. CDR1 is SGHRS and CDR2 is YFSETQ in the germline V gene. The CDR3 bases are TGCGCCAGCAGCTTATTGACAGGGGCTAATGAAAAACTGTTTTTT. This translates into CASSLLTGANEKLFF.

Worth noting for this clone: This same CDR3 is encoded by further DNA sequences in the sample. The V and J genes are TRBV19 and TRBJ1-5, with 10 nucleotides matching TRBD1. The CDR3 totals 14 residues. Trimming at V came to 4 bases and at J to 4 bases, leaving 1 base not matched to a gene. Germline V gene sequence: CDR1 LNHDA, CDR2 SQIVND (reference sequence). CDR3 bases: TGTGCCAGTAGTAGGGACAGGGGAAATCAGCCCCAGCATTTT. Residues: CASSRDRGNQPQHF.

To note about this clone: The junction does not match germline at one end; this may be a read error. The chain uses TRBV5-1 and TRBJ2-7; 7 positions agree with TRBD2. There are 15 residues in the CDR3. Germline V gene data show CDR1 as SGHRS and CDR2 as YFSETQ. The CDR3 nucleotides read TGCGCCAGCAGCTTGCAGGGAGGGCCTTCCTCCGAGCAGTACTTC. Amino acid sequence: CASSLQGGPSSEQYF.

J is TRBJ1-2 and V is TRBV7-9; the D is unclear. Trimming cost V 11 bases and J 8 bases, with 18 bases left between them. Germline CDR1 SEHNR, CDR2 FQNEAQ (reference sequence). The CDR3 loop spans 12 amino acids. CDR3 amino acids: CAVRSDSLGYTF. CDR3 coding DNA: TGTGCCGTACGCAGCGACTCCCTGGGCTACACCTTC.

This chain joins TRBV10-1 and TRBJ2-5; 9 nucleotides align to TRBD1. The junction had 3 bases not matched to a gene; V was cut back by 2 bases and J by 2 bases. Germline lookup yields CDR1 WNHNN and CDR2 SYGVQD (reference sequence). The CDR3 totals 15 residues. DNA of the CDR3: TGCGCCAGCAGTGAGCCGGGACAGGGTCAAGAGACCCAGTACTTC. Its protein is CASSEPGQGQETQYF.

The chain employs TRBV18 and TRBJ2-5; D not resolved. The ends were cut back, 2 bases at V and 5 bases at J, with 9 bases in the middle. Germline CDR1 is KGHSH and CDR2 is LQKENI. The CDR3 spans 13 residues. Written as DNA, the CDR3 is TGTGCCAGCTCACCAACTAACGGGGAGACCCAGTACTTC. It specifies CASSPTNGETQYF.

J is TRBJ1-1 and V is TRBV2; D is possibly TRBD1 (6 bases). Per the germline V gene, CDR1 is SNHLY and CDR2 is FYNNEI. This CDR3 region has 14 residues. V was shortened by 6 bases and J by 4 bases, with 15 bases between the two germline ends. CDR3 DNA sequence: TGTGCCAGCAGCCTACAGGGTTTGGGCACTGAAGCTTTCTTT. It encodes CASSLQGLGTEAFF.

The V and J genes are TRBV4-2 and TRBJ2-7; 8 positions agree with TRBD1. Germline V gene sequence: CDR1 LGHNA, CDR2 YNFKEQ. CDR3 length: 16 residues. The V gene end was trimmed by 0 bases and the J gene end by 2 bases; junction bases not matched to a gene: 6. The CDR3 sequence is CASSQDQGASPYEQYF. CDR3 in DNA: TGTGCCAGCAGCCAAGATCAGGGGGCTTCTCCCTACGAGCAGTACTTC.

The chain carries TRBV19 and TRBJ1-2, with 7 bases that match TRBD1. Per the germline V gene, CDR1 is LNHDA and CDR2 is SQIVND (reference sequence). Trimming took 4 bases from V and 5 from J; bases not matched to a gene: 7. The CDR3 covers 14 residues. The CDR3 here is CASSRQGERYGYTF. The CDR3 DNA sequence: TGTGCCAGTAGTAGACAGGGTGAGAGGTATGGCTACACCTTC. Full variable domain (outside the CDR3, taken from reference TRBV19 and TRBJ1-2): DGGITQSPKYLFRKEGQNVTLSCEQNLNHDAMYWYRQDPGQGLRLIYYSQIVNDFQKGDIAEGYSVSREKKESFPLTVTSAQKNPTAFYLCASSRQGERYGYTFGSGTRLTVV.

The chain employs TRBV5-6 and TRBJ1-3; D might be TRBD1 (5 bases). Trimming removed 4 bases from V and 0 bases from J, with 17 bases in between. Germline CDR1 is SGHDT and CDR2 is YYEEEE. This CDR3 is built from 17 residues. In nucleotides, the CDR3 is TGTGCCAGCAGCCCTAGCCCATCGGGGGGCTCTGGAAACACCATATATTTT. It translates to CASSPSPSGGSGNTIYF.

The gene calls are TRBV2 and TRBJ1-3; no clear D gene. The CDR3 runs to 15 residues. Trimming cost V 7 bases and J 0 bases, with 13 bases left between them. CDR1 is SNHLY and CDR2 is FYNNEI in the germline V gene. CDR3 residues: CASTLQSLSGNTIYF. DNA of the CDR3: TGTGCCAGCACCTTACAGTCACTCTCTGGAAACACCATATATTTT.

V usage is TRBV5-4 and J usage is TRBJ1-1; D gene ambiguous. The CDR3 extends over 14 amino acids. From germline, CDR1 is SGHNT and CDR2 YYREEE (reference sequence). Trimming removed 4 bases at V and 4 bases at J, with 14 bases between. The CDR3 loop is CASSRRERGTEAFF. The CDR3 DNA is TGTGCCAGCAGCCGAAGGGAGCGGGGCACTGAAGCTTTCTTT.

The chain's CDR3 is CASSSSSGGPYEQYF. In DNA, the CDR3 is TGCGCCAGCAGCTCCTCTAGCGGGGGACCGTACGAGCAGTACTTC. The chain joins TRBV5-1 to TRBJ2-7; 10 bases are shared with TRBD2. CDR1 is SGHRS and CDR2 is YFSETQ in the germline V gene. The CDR3 contains 15 residues. V dropped 3 bases and J dropped 4; count of bases not matched to a gene: 7.

The chain uses TRBV4-1 and TRBJ1-1; D is ambiguous. Germline assignment: CDR1 MGHRA and CDR2 YSYEKL. The CDR3 has 13 residues. V was pared by 3 bases and J by 10 bases, with 15 bases between. Here the CDR3 reads CASSHYVKSGAFF. CDR3 bases: TGCGCCAGCAGCCACTACGTAAAATCAGGAGCTTTCTTT.

The CDR3: CASSDLGDSNQPQHF. As DNA, the CDR3 is TGTGCCAGCAGTGATTTAGGGGATAGCAATCAGCCCCAGCATTTT. The chain links TRBV2 to TRBJ1-5; a possible D gene is TRBD1 (5 bases). The V end lost 3 bases, the J end lost 0 bases, and 9 bases lay between the germline ends. This CDR3 spans 15 amino acids. The germline CDR1 and CDR2 sequences are SNHLY and FYNNEI.

The J gene is TRBJ2-7, the V gene TRBV6-5; possible D gene TRBD1, 5 bases. The CDR3 contains 11 residues. The V gene lost 6 bases and the J gene lost 3 bases, with 6 bases spanning the gap. Germline V gene lookup returns CDR1 MNHEY and CDR2 SVGAGI. The CDR3 DNA follows: TGTGCCAGCAGGACAGTCTACGAGCAGTACTTC. It encodes CASRTVYEQYF.

The V and J genes are TRBV5-1 and TRBJ2-7; 10 bases line up with TRBD1. Germline V gives CDR1 SGHRS, CDR2 YFSETQ. The junction had 3 bases not matched to a gene; V was cut back by 3 bases and J by 6 bases. The CDR3 is 13 residues long. CDR3 region: CASSSRDRGEQYF. CDR3 coding DNA: TGCGCCAGCAGCTCCCGGGACAGGGGCGAGCAGTACTTC.

This chain connects TRBV11-2 to TRBJ2-5, with 8 bases matching TRBD1. Germline lookup yields CDR1 SGHAT and CDR2 FQNNGV. The CDR3 covers 15 residues. V gave up 1 base and J gave up 6 bases; unmatched junction bases: 7. Here the CDR3 reads CASSLGRGRLQTQYF. The CDR3 DNA reads TGTGCCAGCAGCTTAGGCAGGGGGCGTTTGCAGACCCAGTACTTC.

The rearrangement uses TRBV10-2 and TRBJ2-7; TRBD1 matches at 8 bases. The CDR3 sequence is 13 residues long. V was pared by 6 bases and J by 3 bases, with 4 bases of the junction left unmatched. CDR1 WSHSY and CDR2 SAAADI come from the germline V gene. CDR3 sequence (DNA): TGCGCCAGCAGCCAGGACAGGGTCTACGAGCAGTACTTC. Its translation is CASSQDRVYEQYF.